A single sample is the source of the 5 T cell receptor beta chains below, sequenced in a study of blood T cell repertoires in COVID-19. The repertoire was sequenced with immunoSEQ multiplex PCR; TCRdb's copy has only in-frame clones and lacks some. The sample has about 180,000 clones, roughly nine tenths seen once. Sequenced sample: peripheral blood. These receptor sequences come from a man younger than 30 who had recovered from COVID-19.

The V call is TRBV5-1, the J call TRBJ1-2, with 7 bases that match TRBD1. The V and J ends lost 4 bases and 2 bases, in that order; junction bases with no gene match: 8. Germline-derived CDR1 and CDR2 are SGHRS and YFSETQ. CDR3 length equals 15 residues. The CDR3 is CASSPGSGGNYGYTF. The CDR3 DNA reads TGCGCCAGCAGCCCCGGATCAGGGGGAAACTATGGCTACACCTTC.

This sequence joins TRBV18 and TRBJ2-2, with 8 positions matching TRBD2. With 3 bases clipped from V and 0 bases from J, the junction kept 3 bases outside the gene matches. CDR3 length equals 16 residues. Germline values: CDR1 KGHSH, CDR2 LQKENI. DNA for the CDR3: TGTGCCAGCTCACCGAAAGCGGGAGCGAACACCGGGGAGCTGTTTTTT. Protein: CASSPKAGANTGELFF.

Notes on this clone: The junction shows a germline mismatch at one end, possibly a read error. The chain joins TRBV7-7 to TRBJ2-3; D gene uncertain. The CDR3 has 14 amino acids. The germline gives CDR1 SSHAT, CDR2 FNYEAQ (reference sequence). The CDR3, as DNA: TGTGCTAGCAGCTTAAGCAGGTCCACAGATACGCAGTATTTT. Translation gives CASSLSRSTDTQYF.

This rearrangement joins TRBV6-6 to TRBJ1-5, with a possible D match to TRBD1 (5 bases). The V end lost 7 bases, the J end lost 6 bases, and 16 bases lay between the germline ends. This CDR3 has 14 residues. Per germline, CDR1 MNHNY and CDR2 SVGAGI (reference sequence). In DNA form, the CDR3 reads TGTGCCAGCACCCACGGGAGGGGAGGTCAGCCCCAGCATTTT. Translated: CASTHGRGGQPQHF.

V usage is TRBV5-1 and J usage is TRBJ2-3, with a tentative D call TRBD2 (5 bases). V was pared by 0 bases and J by 0 bases, with 5 bases between. The CDR3 length is 14 residues. Germline V gene sequence: CDR1 SGHRS, CDR2 YFSETQ. The CDR3 loop reads CASSLGTSTDTQYF. The CDR3 bases are TGCGCCAGCAGCTTGGGGACTAGCACAGATACGCAGTATTTT. The whole variable domain, remainder taken from reference TRBV5-1 and TRBJ2-3, is KAGVTQTPRYLIKTRGQQVTLSCSPISGHRSVSWYQQTPGQGLQFLFEYFSETQRNKGNFPGRFSGRQFSNSRSEMNVSTLELGDSALYLCASSLGTSTDTQYFGPGTRLTVL.